Shown below are 17 T cell receptor beta chains from a single sample sequenced in a study of blood T cell repertoires in COVID-19. Here immunoSEQ multiplex PCR was the method, and the copy in TCRdb shows in-frame clones only, minus some. This table has about 360,000 clones, about 86% appearing once. The sample consisted of peripheral blood. These TCRs come from a woman in her sixties or seventies with COVID-19, enrolled during active disease.

This CDR3 reads CSVREGSYGYTF. The CDR3 DNA follows: TGCAGCGTTCGGGAGGGGAGCTATGGCTACACCTTC. The chain combines TRBV29-1 with TRBJ1-2; D may be TRBD1 (5 bases). Germline CDR1 and CDR2: SQVTM and ANQGSEA. V gave up 5 bases and J gave up 4 bases, with 11 bases separating them. The length of the CDR3 is 12 residues.

The chain uses TRBV6-6 and TRBJ2-7; perhaps TRBD1 as D (7 bases). The CDR3 length is 13 residues. V was pared by 6 bases and J by 5 bases, with 14 bases between. Germline V lookup: CDR1 MNHNY, CDR2 SVGAGI (reference sequence). The CDR3 DNA is TGTGCCAGCAGATTGCAGGGGGGCCACGAGCAGTACTTC. This gives the protein CASRLQGGHEQYF.

On this clone: Other DNA sequences in this specimen translate into the identical CDR3. The rearrangement uses TRBV12-3 or TRBV12-4 and TRBJ1-2; no definite D call. The V and J ends lost 3 bases and 8 bases respectively, with 10 bases between them. The CDR3 runs to 12 residues. The DNA of the CDR3 is TGTGCCAGCAGTTTGAACGGAGGAGGCTACACCTTC. Residues: CASSLNGGGYTF.

In DNA, the CDR3 is TGCGCCAGCAGCTCAACCTACGAGCAGTACTTC. Translating it yields CASSSTYEQYF. The chain recombines TRBV4-1 with TRBJ2-7, with D unclear. The CDR3 contains 11 residues. V was cut by 5 bases and J by 2 bases, with 4 bases left in between. Germline CDR1 reads MGHRA; CDR2 reads YSYEKL.

CDR3 in amino acids: CASSLAQSGRGNEQFF. The CDR3 DNA is TGTGCCAGCAGCTTAGCGCAGAGCGGACGGGGCAATGAGCAGTTCTTC. The chain employs TRBV11-1 and TRBJ2-1; D might be TRBD2 (5 bases). The length of the CDR3 is 16 residues. The germline CDR1 and CDR2 sequences are SGHAT and FQDESV (reference sequence). V lost 0 bases and J lost 6, with 15 bases in between.

This chain links TRBV7-9 with TRBJ1-2; 9 nucleotides line up with TRBD1. This CDR3 region has 15 residues. Germline V lookup: CDR1 SEHNR, CDR2 FQNEAQ (reference sequence). Trimming took 7 bases from V and 7 from J; bases not matched to a gene: 13. CDR3 nucleotides: TGTGCCAGCAAGGGACAGGGAGAGATCCGGGGTGGCTACACCTTC. Its protein product is CASKGQGEIRGGYTF.

This clone was counted once. The chain carries TRBV9 and TRBJ2-1; 7 nucleotides agree with TRBD2. Unmatched junction bases numbered 8, after V lost 5 bases and J lost 0 bases. CDR1 SGDLS and CDR2 YYNGEE come from the germline V gene. There are 16 residues in the CDR3. CDR3 protein: CASSTAGGYSYNEQFF. For the CDR3, the DNA is TGTGCCAGCAGTACAGCCGGGGGGTACTCCTACAATGAGCAGTTCTTC.

The CDR3 sequence: CASSLEQGGEKLFF. The CDR3 coding sequence is TGCGCCAGCAGCTTGGAGCAGGGAGGAGAAAAACTGTTTTTT. The chain joins TRBV5-1 to TRBJ1-4; a weak D match, TRBD1 (5 bases). V lost 0 bases and J lost 8, with 11 bases in between. This CDR3 has 14 residues. Germline-derived CDR1 and CDR2 are SGHRS and YFSETQ.

This chain links TRBV4-2 with TRBJ2-6; no reliable D call. This CDR3 is built from 15 residues. The germline CDR1 and CDR2 sequences are LGHNA and YNFKEQ. V was shortened by 1 base and J by 4 bases, with 8 bases between the two germline ends. In nucleotides, the CDR3 is TGTGCCAGCAGCCAAGCCCGCGCGGGGGCCAACGTCCTGACTTTC. This codes for CASSQARAGANVLTF.

This clone was observed a single time. The rearrangement joins TRBV7-3 to TRBJ2-3; TRBD1 might be the D (5 bases). The CDR3 runs 15 residues. Germline V gene data show CDR1 as SGHTA and CDR2 as FQGTGA. The V gene lost 0 bases and the J gene lost 5 bases, with 12 bases spanning the gap. The CDR3 reads CASSLTPGQGDTQYF. The DNA for the CDR3 is TGTGCCAGCAGCTTAACTCCAGGGCAGGGAGATACGCAGTATTTT.

This clone has only one observation. The chain uses TRBV19 and TRBJ1-3; D unclear. The CDR3 is 16 amino acids. V lost 7 bases and J 6 bases, leaving 22 bases between the germline ends. The germline V gene encodes CDR1 LNHDA and CDR2 SQIVND (reference sequence). CDR3: CASTPQKKAGANTIYF. The CDR3, as DNA: TGTGCCAGTACCCCTCAGAAAAAGGCCGGAGCAAACACCATATATTTT.

The chain uses TRBV9 and TRBJ2-6; TRBD2 might be the D (5 bases). Per the germline V gene, CDR1 is SGDLS and CDR2 is YYNGEE. V lost 4 bases and J 0 bases, leaving 14 bases between the germline ends. This CDR3 spans 17 amino acids. Written as DNA, the CDR3 is TGTGCCAGCAGCCTCGGACGGGATGTCTCTGGGGCCAACGTCCTGACTTTC. Residues: CASSLGRDVSGANVLTF.

The V gene is TRBV18, the J gene TRBJ1-5; D possibly corresponds to TRBD1 (5 bases). Trimming left V 7 bases short and J 6 bases short, with 13 bases between. The CDR3 loop spans 13 amino acids. Per the germline V gene, CDR1 is KGHSH and CDR2 is LQKENI. CDR3 nucleotide sequence: TGTGCCAGCTGCCCTGGGGGGTCTCAGCCCCAGCATTTT. It encodes CASCPGGSQPQHF.

The rearrangement uses TRBV2 and TRBJ1-2; a weak D match, TRBD1 (6 bases). Germline V CDR1 and CDR2: SNHLY, FYNNEI. CDR3 length: 13 amino acids. Trimming left V 6 bases short and J 4 bases short, with 12 bases between. CDR3 amino acids: CASSGQIVYGYTF. The CDR3 DNA is TGTGCCAGCAGCGGACAGATCGTCTATGGCTACACCTTC.

The chain carries TRBV6-5 and TRBJ1-1, with a weak D call TRBD1 (6 bases). The CDR3 consists of 13 residues. CDR1 is MNHEY and CDR2 is SVGAGI in the germline V gene. V gave up 4 bases and J gave up 1 base, with 7 bases separating them. The DNA for the CDR3 is TGTGCCAGCAGTTCACAGGGGAACACTGAAGCTTTCTTT. Its translation is CASSSQGNTEAFF.

The V call is TRBV19, the J call TRBJ1-6; 8 bases agree with TRBD1. The germline V gene has CDR1 LNHDA and CDR2 SQIVND (reference sequence). This CDR3 region has 15 residues. V shed 7 bases, J shed 3 bases, and the junction held 5 bases outside the gene matches. CDR3 DNA sequence: TGTGCCAGTATGGACACAGGGGGCTATAATTCACCCCTCCACTTT. Translated, it gives CASMDTGGYNSPLHF.

There are a few counts of this clone. The rearrangement links TRBV5-1 to TRBJ2-5, with 7 bases identical to TRBD2. V shed 4 bases, J shed 5 bases, and the junction held 8 bases outside the gene matches. From germline, CDR1 is SGHRS and CDR2 YFSETQ. This CDR3 comprises 14 residues. CDR3 sequence (DNA): TGCGCCAGCAGCGTGACTAGCAGTTCGGAGACCCAGTACTTC. Its translation is CASSVTSSSETQYF.